This section outlines one TCR beta chain sequence together with its context. Its matching antigen is unknown. After removal of 4 bases from V and 6 bases from J, the junction contained 15 bases not matched to a gene. This CDR3 has 16 amino acids. Germline loops: CDR1 MNHEY, CDR2 SMNVEV (reference sequence). This specimen belongs to a study of shared clonotypes between healthy human individuals. Here immunoSEQ multiplex PCR was the method, and the copy in TCRdb shows in-frame clones only, minus some. The sample shows 2 million to 2.5 million clones, 85% to 95% of them seen only once. General study points: Lower generation probabilities were found for non-shared clonotypes than for those shared by all four donors.

Adults of Caucasian background living in Nashville, Tennessee made up all donors. The TCR was taken from a young man in good health. Some clones in this sample may be carry-over from other donors' samples. The sample consisted of naive CD4+ T cells from PBMCs. Subset denoted: CD45RA+ positively selected. The chain recombines TRBV27 with TRBJ2-7; TRBD2 agrees at 7 bases. CDR3 protein: CASSSPGGSGHGEQYF. The CDR3 nucleotides read TGTGCCAGCAGTTCACCCGGGGGGTCAGGCCATGGCGAGCAGTACTTC.